This T cell receptor beta chain was found in a study of vaccination and CD4 T cells after COVID-19 (dated by TCRdb to between 2021 and 2023). About the investigation overall: SARS-CoV-2 positivity had been established in the convalescent patients by nasal swab PCR, and mild disease was recorded in roughly 9 of these patients and severe disease in one. The convalescent cohort comprised six males and four females, including two Hispanic individuals, seven Caucasians, two Asians and one multiracial person. Participants received two doses of either the Pfizer-BioNTech BNT162b2 vaccine (n=8) or the Moderna mRNA-1273 vaccine (n=2). Post-COVID blood samples were collected from convalescent patients a median of roughly 100 days after diagnosis, with a range of about 30 to 170 days. Post-vaccine blood samples were taken a median of 72 days after the second vaccine dose, with a range of about 13 to 241 days. For stimulating the cultures, overlapping spike peptide pools were used, derived from SARS-CoV-2 as well as from the common cold coronaviruses HCoV-NL63, HCoV-OC43 and HCoV-229E. Control cultures used a CEFX viral epitope pool as positive control, an HIV-1 Nef peptide pool as negative control, or no peptide. In around 9 COVID-19 convalescent patients and a few infection-naive healthy vaccine recipients, researchers compared the spike-specific CD4+ TCR repertoire from before mRNA vaccination with the repertoire from after. Beyond this particular receptor, the publication reports: An increase in the median number of SARS-CoV-2-reactive clonotypes from 20 to 25 after infection to some 40 after vaccination was observed, but the change was not found to be significant. Only a relatively small number of convalescent patients were included in the study, and early timepoints following natural infection were not analyzed. Among the post-vaccine SARS-CoV-2-reactive clones in convalescent patients, a median approximately 86% showed up only after vaccination, which suggests vaccine-specific priming. Of the vaccine-specific clones in convalescent patients, 304 of 307, or nearly all, reacted only to SARS-CoV-2 spike and did not cross-react with common cold coronaviruses.

This clonotype has just a few counts. The antigen it binds to is not known. The sample holds no much larger clone one base away, and base qualities are not on file. The treatment or condition label, read with the paper, signifies: approximately 9-day PBMC culture with coronavirus spike peptide pools or control peptides (ViraFEST assay). The ViraFEST assay, used in the study, expanded antigen-specific T cells with peptide pools and then identified the expanded clonotypes through TCR sequencing. The positive SARS-CoV-2 PCR tests of the convalescent patients were dated from March to December 2020, before the Alpha, Beta and Delta variants emerged in the United States. PBMCs were cultured at around 2 million per well in IMDM supplemented with 5% human AB serum and about 10 IU/ml IL-2, with approximately 9.2 ug/ml peptide pools added. Half of the culture medium was replaced with fresh IL-2-containing medium on days 3 and 7. After about nine days of culture, CD4+ T cells were isolated by negative selection with the EasySep CD4+ T cell isolation kit. Ficoll-Paque Plus gradient centrifugation was used to isolate PBMCs from whole blood, and the isolated PBMCs were then either used fresh or cryopreserved at -140C. Triplicate wells were generally used for each culture condition.

The protocol used for the library was PCR. TCR sequencing of DNA from cultured CD4+ T cells used the Oncomine TCR Beta short-read assay at the Johns Hopkins FTIC core. The QIAamp micro DNA kit was used to extract genomic DNA from the cultured CD4+ T cells. The Oncomine TCR Beta libraries from cultured CD4+ T cells were pooled using unique dual indexes and then sequenced on an Illumina iSeq 100. Per the authors' processing: Non-productive sequences were removed, and CDR3s not starting with C, not ending with F or W, or shorter than 7 amino acids were discarded. The MANAFEST web application was used to identify antigen-specific clonotypes by comparing peptide-stimulated wells against reference wells and other culture wells. An FDR below 0.05, an odds ratio above 5, and a productive frequency above 0.1% in at least two of three replicate wells were required for clones to be considered positive. A clonotype was classed as cross-reactive if the clonotype showed significant expansion both in SARS-CoV-2 spike wells and in at least one common cold coronavirus spike condition. Using R version 3.6.1, CDR3 homology was evaluated through Levenshtein distances (stringdist) along with unrooted phylogenetic trees (ape). TCRdb cleaned the public reads at Q25 with fastp, built clones with MiXCR and kept in-frame beta chains. Each record represents a unique CDR3 protein, reported with the most common genes and DNA among its rows. These V and J calls are TCRdb output, not the study's own analysis. For this sample there are 12,000 or so distinct CDR3 sequences; roughly 29% appear just once. The biggest ten clones account for around a quarter of the sample.

The germline V gene (reference sequence) provides CDR1 DFQATT and CDR2 SNEGSKA. Trimming removed 3 bases from V and 0 bases from J, leaving 16 bases between the germline ends. CDR3 length: 16 amino acids, cysteine to phenylalanine. The only DNA kept is the CDR3, 48 bases in frame from the first base. Sequences were obtained from cultured CD4+ T cells from blood. The receptor was derived from a human donor with COVID-19. The rearranged segments are TRBV20-1 and TRBJ2-3; there is no confident call for the D gene. In nucleotides, the sequence is TGCAGTGCTAGTTCGATGGTAGGGCCCAGCACAGATACGCAGTATTTT. Translation gives CSASSMVGPSTDTQYF.